One and the same sample provided the 15 T cell receptor beta chains below, sequenced in a study of cytomegalovirus exposure and HLA in healthy donors. This PCR relied on a set of 60 Vbeta primers and 13 Jbeta primers. The repertoire was sequenced with immunoSEQ multiplex PCR; TCRdb's copy has only in-frame clones and lacks some. In total, the table holds 65,000 to 80,000 clones. Sequencing was performed on PBMCs. The receptors were gathered from a female donor in good health and CMV-seropositive.

V gene TRBV19 combines with J gene TRBJ1-3; no firm D call. The CDR3 has 14 amino acids. Germline CDR1 LNHDA, CDR2 SQIVND (reference sequence). V was trimmed by 2 bases and J by 2 bases, leaving 7 bases between them. CDR3 in DNA: TGTGCCAGTAGTATAAGCGGGACTGGAAACACCATATATTTT. Protein product: CASSISGTGNTIYF.

The gene calls are TRBV4-3 and TRBJ1-2; a possible D gene is TRBD1 (6 bases). The CDR3 extends over 14 amino acids. Trimming shortened V by 5 bases and J by 4 bases, and 14 bases separated the two germline ends. Germline CDR1 LGHNA, CDR2 YSLEER. The CDR3 sequence is CASSAERGGYGYTF. The CDR3 DNA reads TGCGCCAGCAGCGCTGAGAGGGGGGGCTATGGCTACACCTTC.

The chain couples TRBV5-4 to TRBJ1-2; TRBD1 matches at 7 bases. Germline V lookup: CDR1 SGHNT, CDR2 YYREEE (reference sequence). CDR3 length equals 15 residues. J was trimmed by 1 base and V by 3 bases; bases with no gene match: 6. The CDR3 spells CASSWTGYGNYGYTF. The CDR3 DNA reads TGTGCCAGCAGCTGGACAGGTTATGGTAACTATGGCTACACCTTC.

The rearrangement joins TRBV6-1 to TRBJ2-1; D unclear. The germline V gene encodes CDR1 MNHNS and CDR2 SASEGT. V lost 2 bases to trimming and J lost 9 bases, with 17 bases between them. This CDR3 spans 15 amino acids. The CDR3 region is CASSELNSLSGEQFF. CDR3 bases: TGTGCCAGCAGTGAACTGAATAGCCTGTCTGGTGAGCAGTTCTTC.

The rearrangement links TRBV4-2 to TRBJ1-3; a possible D gene is TRBD1 (5 bases). The CDR3 is made up of 15 amino acids. Germline V gene sequence: CDR1 LGHNA, CDR2 YNFKEQ. V dropped 0 bases and J dropped 2 bases, with 8 bases sitting between them. The CDR3 loop reads CASSQEQAAGNTIYF. CDR3 coding DNA: TGTGCCAGCAGCCAAGAACAGGCGGCTGGAAACACCATATATTTT.

The chain links TRBV7-9 to TRBJ1-1, with unresolved D. Looked up from germline, CDR1 is SEHNR and CDR2 is FQNEAQ (reference sequence). V was cut by 3 bases and J by 0 bases, with 11 bases left in between. This CDR3 has 15 amino acids. The CDR3 loop reads CASSFGESVNTEAFF. The CDR3 region has the DNA TGTGCCAGCAGCTTCGGGGAATCAGTGAACACTGAAGCTTTCTTT.

J is TRBJ2-3 and V is TRBV7-2; D gene ambiguous. The CDR3 extends over 13 amino acids. Trimming removed 3 bases from V and 5 bases from J, with 9 bases in between. Germline V CDR1 and CDR2: SGHTA, FQGNSA. The CDR3, as DNA: TGTGCCAGCAGCTTTATCCTAGAAGATACGCAGTATTTT. Translating it yields CASSFILEDTQYF.

The chain combines TRBV18 with TRBJ1-1, with D perhaps matching TRBD1 (5 bases). Germline-derived CDR1 and CDR2 are KGHSH and LQKENI. Trimming left V 3 bases short and J 1 base short, with 9 bases between. This CDR3 contains 14 residues. The CDR3 sequence is CASSPGHENTEAFF. The CDR3 DNA sequence: TGTGCCAGCTCACCCGGACATGAGAACACTGAAGCTTTCTTT.

V gene TRBV5-5 combines with J gene TRBJ2-3; 11 positions match TRBD2. The ends lost 0 bases at V and 6 bases at J; junction bases unmatched: 3. Per the germline V gene, CDR1 is SGHKS and CDR2 is YYEKEE (reference sequence). This CDR3 contains 15 residues. The CDR3 coding sequence is TGTGCCAGCAGCTTGGTAGCGGGAGGGGGGGATACGCAGTATTTT. Translation: CASSLVAGGGDTQYF.

This chain links TRBV27 with TRBJ2-7; possible D gene TRBD2, 5 bases. The V gene's germline CDR1 is MNHEY and CDR2 SMNVEV (reference sequence). The CDR3 has 14 residues. Trimming cost V 0 bases and J 3 bases, with 9 bases left between them. The CDR3 region is CASSLSFGVYEQYF. CDR3 coding DNA: TGTGCCAGCAGTTTATCTTTCGGGGTCTACGAGCAGTACTTC.

The chain employs TRBV7-2 and TRBJ2-2; perhaps TRBD1 as D (6 bases). Germline V gives CDR1 SGHTA, CDR2 FQGNSA. This CDR3 is 15 amino acids long. The V end lost 6 bases, the J end lost 1 base, and 12 bases lay between the germline ends. The CDR3 DNA reads TGTGCCAGCAGGAAGGGGGTGGGGAACACCGGGGAGCTGTTTTTT. This sequence encodes CASRKGVGNTGELFF. Supplemented by reference TRBV7-2 and TRBJ2-2, the full variable domain reads GAGVSQSPSNKVTEKGKDVELRCDPISGHTALYWYRQSLGQGLEFLIYFQGNSAPDKSGLPSDRFSAERTGGSVSTLTIQRTQQEDSAVYLCASRKGVGNTGELFFGEGSRLTVL.

V usage is TRBV6-5 and J usage is TRBJ2-7, with 12 nucleotides matching TRBD1. CDR1 is MNHEY, CDR2 SVGAGI, per germline. The CDR3 is 15 residues long. The junction had 5 bases not matched to a gene; V was cut back by 2 bases and J by 6 bases. The CDR3, as DNA: TGTGCCAGCAGTTACGTCGGGACAGGGGGCTCCGAGCAGTACTTC. Translating gives CASSYVGTGGSEQYF.

The V gene is TRBV30, the J gene TRBJ1-2, with TRBD1 identical over 9 bases. Germline V lookup: CDR1 GTSNPN, CDR2 SVGIG (reference sequence). The CDR3 has 16 residues. V lost 3 bases and J lost 4; bases outside the gene matches: 12. The CDR3 sequence: CAWSLQRGQGSYGYTF. CDR3 coding DNA: TGTGCCTGGAGCCTGCAGAGGGGACAGGGCTCCTATGGCTACACCTTC. The full variable domain, completed using reference TRBV30 and TRBJ1-2, is SQTIHQWPATLVQPVGSPLSLECTVEGTSNPNLYWYRQAAGRGLQLLFYSVGIGQISSEVPQNLSASRPQDRQFILSSKKLLLSDSGFYLCAWSLQRGQGSYGYTFGSGTRLTVV.

The chain joins TRBV28 to TRBJ2-7; TRBD2 aligns across 8 bases. With V trimmed by 4 bases and J by 1 base, 9 bases remained unmatched. This CDR3 contains 16 residues. The germline V gene has CDR1 MDHEN and CDR2 SYDVKM. The CDR3 DNA follows: TGTGCCAGCAGTTACACCAGCGGGAGAAAATCCTACGAGCAGTACTTC. It specifies CASSYTSGRKSYEQYF.

This chain links TRBV10-3 with TRBJ1-2; no definite D call. V dropped 6 bases and J dropped 0 bases, with 17 bases sitting between them. Germline V gene data show CDR1 as ENHRY and CDR2 as SYGVKD. The CDR3 has 16 amino acids. CDR3 DNA sequence: TGTGCCATCAGGCCGTCCCTCGGGAGTTCTAACTATGGCTACACCTTC. Amino acids: CAIRPSLGSSNYGYTF.